This record looks at one T cell receptor beta chain sequence and its context. Its recognized antigen is unknown. Base quality data are lacking; no much larger clone is found one base away. CDR1 and CDR2, looked up from the germline V gene, are SGHDT and YYEEEE. The CDR3 measures 12 amino acids from cysteine to phenylalanine. This entry keeps only the CDR3 DNA: 36 bases, framed from base 1. V is shortened by 2 bases, J by 10 bases, and the region joining them spans 10 bases. The cohort was made up of about 610 healthy bone marrow donors. At the time of sampling, every cohort member was nominally healthy, though immune exposures that went unrecorded were likely present. The donor was CMV seropositive and belonged to the group of 250 to 300 seropositive cohort members. Each donor provided a peripheral blood sample, and peripheral blood mononuclear cells were used for TCR beta sequencing. The Qiagen DNeasy Blood Extraction Kit was used to extract genomic DNA from the blood cell samples.

This specimen belongs to a study of cytomegalovirus exposure and HLA in healthy donors (dated by TCRdb to about 2017). In terms of the full investigation: In an earlier analysis of some 550 of the donors, about 260 Gb of sequence data and 90 million to 120 million unique TCR beta sequences from about 190 million T cells were reported. Typing coverage varied by locus: roughly 620-640 donors for A, B, C, DRB1 and DQB1; under 550 for DQA1; over 600 for DPA1; more than 450 for DPB1. The later analysis used no new phenotypic data to find candidate immune exposures, relying instead on TCR beta sequences and their occurrence across donors. In addition to the first cohort of roughly 700 subjects, a separate validation cohort of 120 different subjects was used. Donor age, sex, ethnicity and CMV serostatus were compiled alongside the repertoire data. A later analysis re-analyzed previously published TCR beta repertoires from 666 donors and added high-resolution HLA genotyping to study TCR occurrence patterns. Four or five DR-DQ haplotypes were handled as single units for association and clustering, since linkage in the cohort was strong. The study used immunosequencing to profile the T cell repertoires of approximately 640 subjects and linked those repertoires to cytomegalovirus serostatus. Of the 350 to 450 genotyped donors, about 84% fell in the genetic ancestry cluster associated with self-reported Caucasian donors. Among 350 to 400 genotyped donors of the cohort, an average of roughly 240,000 unique TCR beta nucleotide sequences were sequenced per donor, about a sixth of them non-productive. To predict cytomegalovirus infection status, the study brought together high-throughput TCR immunosequencing, statistical association of individual TCRs with disease status, and machine learning. An early release that covered 640 HLA-typed donors contained about 300 gigabases of sequencing data and 80 million or so unique TCR sequences. Genome-wide SNP genotypes for about 65% of the 666 donors were used in a later genetic analysis, which treated that subset as a discovery cohort. All discovery cohort repertoires had been generated on a single sequencing platform. An earlier analysis of more than 450 of the donors used high-throughput TCR beta sequencing to judge whether each TCR beta V gene segment behaved as functional or pseudogenic. The study aimed to test whether cataloging public T cell receptors could reveal signatures of past pathogen exposure. Both class I and class II loci were covered by HLA typing, at four-digit resolution.

The full study reports these points: It was suggested by the authors that the approach could potentially be generalized to other disease states and immunological phenotypes. Some IMGT-functional V segments, including TRBV6-2 and TRBV6-3, could not be told apart with the 87-base-pair reads, so those segments were excluded. In vitro tests confirmed that three of the cytomegalovirus-associated TCR beta chains recognize cytomegalovirus antigens. In an earlier analysis of several hundred of the donors, most TCR beta V segments were observed in productive rearrangements about 87% or about 30% of the time, broadly matching IMGT annotations. Assigning TCR associations to individual alleles was difficult when HLA alleles, especially DR and DQ, strongly co-occurred. The study gave a list of 150 to 200 TCR beta chains associated with cytomegalovirus. Sequencing depth was assumed to be roughly uniform across donors in the presence/absence analyses, though that assumption may not hold. A later analysis found that HLA-associated TCR beta chains were more clonally expanded and had lower generation probabilities than equally common non-associated chains. In a later genetic analysis, a missense DCLRE1C variant was associated with V-gene and J-gene trimming of TCR beta chains, and the association was replicated in an independent cohort. In a later analysis, the rate of TCR association differed among HLA loci, with DRB1 alleles having the most associated TCRs and HLA-C alleles having the fewest. This cohort had only TCR beta chains sequenced, and the lack of alpha or paired-chain data limited which features could be detected. Specific HLA alleles were associated with roughly 16,000 TCR beta sequences at a false discovery rate of 0.05 in a later analysis. Over 15 rarely observed V segments, including chromosome 9 orphons, were excluded from the earlier analysis of several hundred of the donors because counts were too low. The only immune exposure information available for the cohort was CMV serostatus. A group of highly shared sequence variants was considered likely to be a technical artifact of the sequencing pipeline. A later analysis reported that several top co-occurrence clusters appeared linked to parvovirus B19, influenza, CMV and Epstein-Barr virus. Linkage disequilibrium might explain the correlated functional status among segregating V segments, but an unknown experimental factor could not be ruled out. Because HLA typing was missing for some donors at each locus, association tests included only the typed subset. A further reported finding was that TCR beta sequences accurately predicted the HLA-A and HLA-B alleles for most subjects in the first cohort. The classifier was reported to diagnose cytomegalovirus status with high specificity and sensitivity in both the original and validation cohorts. According to a later analysis, most CMV-associated TCR beta chains appeared to be HLA-restricted, and the HLA associations seemed to be driven largely by CMV exposure. While some public TCRs were present in many individuals, most TCR sequences turned up only very rarely across donors. In a later genetic analysis, fewer N-insertions in productive TCRs were reported among donors in an Asian-associated ancestry cluster than the roughly 700-donor mean.

Library generation was performed with the immunoSEQ multiplex PCR assay. For the multiplex PCR, a mixture combining 60 forward primers for TCR Vbeta segments and 13 reverse primers for TCR Jbeta segments was used. The CDR3 region of rearranged TCR beta genes was amplified from genomic DNA by a multiplex PCR assay. On the Illumina HiSeq System, the amplified TCR beta libraries were sequenced as 87-base-pair reads. In the source study's methods: In a later analysis, some 80 million unique TCR beta chains were counted across the approximately 640 repertoires, and roughly 9.9 million of these chains were shared by at least two donors. Raw reads were error-corrected and collapsed into unique sequences with a nearest-neighbor algorithm that merged closely related sequences to remove PCR and sequencing errors. To assign V, D and J gene segments, CDR3 sequences were aligned to IMGT reference sequences. Each retained sequence needed at least a six-nucleotide match to both a V gene segment and a J gene segment. A rearrangement was called productive if the CDR3 had no stop codons and remained in frame with V and J, and every other rearrangement was called non-productive. Following IMGT convention, CDR3 was defined as the stretch from the second conserved V-encoded cysteine up to the conserved J-encoded phenylalanine. In an earlier analysis of approximately 590 of the donors, sequences lacking an unambiguous match to a single V gene segment were excluded. In an earlier analysis of some 590 of the donors, a V segment was called functional when productive rearrangements were above 56.7%, and segregating when the standard deviation between donors exceeded 5%. To diagnose cytomegalovirus status from the catalog of TCR beta chain sequences, a statistical classification framework was built. V and J gene assignment, in a later analysis, came from comparing TCR nucleotide sequences with IMGT/GENE-DB human TR gene sequences. In a later analysis, CDR3 sequences and most-parsimonious VDJ recombination scenarios were assigned using the TCRdist pipeline. A later analysis defined each TCR beta chain by its CDR3 amino acid sequence plus V-gene family, and excluded reads lacking a unique V-gene family. A later analysis removed 592 highly shared, low-generation-probability nucleotide sequences to deal with suspected cross-contamination and a sequencing artifact. A later analysis calculated a clonal expansion index for each public chain from normalized within-repertoire ranks of inferred template counts. A later analysis computed generation probabilities with a VDJ recombination model fitted to out-of-frame rearrangements, and checked the results against IGoR. Hypergeometric tests were used in a later analysis to score TCR-TCR, TCR-HLA and TCR-CMV co-occurrence, with a repertoire-size bias correction applied to the TCR pairs. False discovery rates were estimated in a later analysis by permuting HLA or CMV assignments 20 times. In a later analysis, co-occurring TCRs were grouped using DBSCAN, and TCRdist sequence similarity was added for clustering within HLA-allele-positive subsets. Repertoires with fewer than 30,000 or more than 120,000 public chains were left out of co-occurrence clustering, as were roughly five repertoires with anomalous nucleotide sharing. TCRdb mirrors the immuneACCESS table, restricted to in-frame sequences. Some clones are absent from its copies; in checked studies, under half trace to an unresolved V gene, and the reason for the others is unknown. Clonal size and the V and J genes are those of that table, whereas D and trimming came from the DNA. This sample has some 130,000 clones in its table, and over 65% of those were observed once. The top ten hold around 3% of the sample.

This receptor was identified in a young woman in good health and CMV-seropositive. Sequencing was done on a sample of PBMCs. The chain is encoded by TRBV5-6 joined to TRBJ2-1; tentative D gene TRBD2, with 6 bases matching. The CDR3 has the sequence CASSFSGVEQFF. The DNA sequence is as follows: TGTGCCAGCAGCTTCTCGGGGGTCGAGCAGTTCTTC. Extended through the reference TRBV5-6 and TRBJ2-1 proteins, this CDR3 yields the full variable domain: DAGVTQSPTHLIKTRGQQVTLRCSPKSGHDTVSWYQQALGQGPQFIFQYYEEEERQRGNFPDRFSGHQFPNYSSELNVNALLLGDSALYLCASSFSGVEQFFGPGTRLTVL.